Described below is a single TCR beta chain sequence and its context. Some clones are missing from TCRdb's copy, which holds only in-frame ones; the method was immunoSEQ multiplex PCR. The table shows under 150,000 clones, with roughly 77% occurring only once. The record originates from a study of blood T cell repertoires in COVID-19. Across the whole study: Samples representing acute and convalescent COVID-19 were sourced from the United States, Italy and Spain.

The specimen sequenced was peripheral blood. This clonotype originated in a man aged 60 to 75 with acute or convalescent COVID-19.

CDR3 in DNA: TGTGCCAGTAAGCTAGCGGGATTGGAGGCAGATACGCAGTATTTT. This translates into CASKLAGLEADTQYF. The chain couples TRBV19 to TRBJ2-3; 9 bases match TRBD2. The CDR3 covers 15 residues. Germline V gene data show CDR1 as LNHDA and CDR2 as SQIVND (reference sequence). Germline trimming cut 7 bases from V and 4 bases from J; bases unmatched to any gene: 9.